A single sample gave rise to the 21 T cell receptor beta chains below, sequenced in a study of T cells after yellow fever vaccination (dated by TCRdb to the late 2010s). Library preparation used 5' RACE. Data came from an Illumina NovaSeq 6000. TCRdb took the public reads, trimmed them with fastp at Q25, ran MiXCR for clone calling and kept in-frame beta chains. Duplicate CDR3 protein sequences are folded into a single record with the most common DNA and genes. Within this sample are about 170,000 distinct CDR3 sequences, with approximately 10% of them counted one time only. The ten largest clones capture 36% of the sample. Sample treatment or condition, as interpreted from the label and publication: live attenuated yellow fever vaccine strain. Sequenced here: CD8+ T cells sorted from PBMCs, sampled 15 days after the yellow fever booster vaccination. All receptors derive from a man aged 18 to 35 who received the YFV17D yellow fever vaccine.

This clonotype came up a few times. The rearrangement uses TRBV4-3 and TRBJ2-4, with 8 bases aligning to TRBD2. Germline lookup yields CDR1 LGHNA and CDR2 YSLEER. This CDR3 has 14 amino acids. J lost 7 bases, V lost 5 bases, and 7 bases had no gene match. CDR3 DNA: TGCGCCAGCAGCACGTCGGGGGGGGATAACATTCAGTACTTC. Translated, it gives CASSTSGGDNIQYF.

This clonotype has a count of ten or more. The CDR3 sequence: CATSESGTDYGYTF. In nucleotides, the CDR3 is TGTGCCACCAGTGAATCCGGGACCGACTATGGCTACACCTTC. The chain combines TRBV24-1 with TRBJ1-2; possibly TRBD1 for D (5 bases). Germline V lookup: CDR1 KGHDR, CDR2 SFDVKD. The germline V and J ends were trimmed by 4 bases and 3 bases, with 11 bases remaining between them. This CDR3 region has 14 residues.

This chain links TRBV3-1 with TRBJ1-1; 7 bases fit TRBD1. The CDR3 is made up of 13 amino acids. The germline V gene has CDR1 LGHDT and CDR2 YNNKEL (reference sequence). V lost 3 bases to trimming and J lost 7 bases; unmatched junction nucleotides: 5. CDR3 amino acids: CASSHRGEFEAFF. CDR3 coding DNA: TGTGCCAGCAGCCACAGGGGGGAGTTTGAAGCTTTCTTT. Full variable domain (rest looked up from reference TRBV3-1 and TRBJ1-1): DTAVSQTPKYLVTQMGNDKSIKCEQNLGHDTMYWYKQDSKKFLKIMFSYNNKELIINETVPNRFSPKSPDKAHLNLHINSLELGDSAVYFCASSHRGEFEAFFGQGTRLTVV.

This clonotype appeared a few times. The genes are TRBV6-2 or TRBV6-3 and TRBJ2-7; D is perhaps TRBD1 (5 bases). Germline CDR1 reads MNHEY; CDR2 reads SVGEGT. This CDR3 is 15 amino acids long. Between the trimmed V and J ends, which lost 8 bases and 7 bases, there was a span of 24 bases. CDR3 residues: CASSPRQNTFGEQYF. As DNA, the CDR3 is TGTGCCAGCTCACCACGACAGAATACCTTTGGGGAGCAGTACTTC.

Here the CDR3 reads CASSVNQRTSTDTQYF. The CDR3 DNA reads TGTGCCAGCAGCGTAAACCAGCGGACTAGCACAGATACGCAGTATTTT. V is TRBV9 and J is TRBJ2-3; D possibly corresponds to TRBD2 (5 bases). Germline V gene sequence: CDR1 SGDLS, CDR2 YYNGEE. The CDR3 loop spans 16 amino acids. V gave up 1 base and J gave up 0 bases, with 12 bases separating them.

This clonotype was observed a handful of times. This chain links TRBV20-1 with TRBJ1-1; D not resolved. Germline CDR1 reads DFQATT; CDR2 reads SNEGSKA (reference sequence). V lost 0 bases, J lost 5 bases, and 7 bases lay in between. The length of the CDR3 is 12 residues. This CDR3 reads CSARDLGTEAFF. The CDR3 nucleotides are TGCAGTGCTAGAGATCTAGGAACTGAAGCTTTCTTT.

The chain recombines TRBV20-1 with TRBJ2-7; TRBD1 is a possible D gene (6 bases). There are 13 residues in the CDR3. With 5 bases removed from V and 0 bases from J, the gap between germline ends came to 11 bases. Germline loops: CDR1 DFQATT, CDR2 SNEGSKA (reference sequence). In DNA form, the CDR3 reads TGCAGTGCTTCCGACAGGAGCTCCTACGAGCAGTACTTC. Translation: CSASDRSSYEQYF.

The V and J genes are TRBV3-2 and TRBJ1-1; the table calls TRBD1, which could not be checked here. TRBV3-2 is given as a pseudogene. This CDR3 has 15 residues. For the CDR3, the DNA is TGTGCCAGCAGCCCCATACAGGGGCCCCTCGAGAGGGCTTTCTTT. Protein: CASSPIQGPLERAFF.

This rearrangement joins TRBV3-1 to TRBJ2-2; a weak D match, TRBD2 (5 bases). The V end lost 4 bases, the J end lost 2 bases, and 11 bases lay between the germline ends. Germline CDR1 LGHDT, CDR2 YNNKEL (reference sequence). There are 15 residues in the CDR3. The CDR3 DNA is TGTGCCAGCAGCCGGACTCATCGAAACACCGGGGAGCTGTTTTTT. Protein: CASSRTHRNTGELFF.

This clonotype was picked up a small number of times. The gene calls are TRBV20-1 and TRBJ1-3, with 7 bases lining up with TRBD1. This CDR3 is built from 15 residues. The ends lost 0 bases at V and 2 bases at J; junction bases unmatched: 4. CDR1 and CDR2 from the germline V gene are DFQATT and SNEGSKA (reference sequence). CDR3 bases: TGCAGTGCTAGAGATCAGGGGGGGACTGGAAACACCATATATTTT. Translating it yields CSARDQGGTGNTIYF.

This clonotype has at least ten counts. The DNA for the CDR3 is TGCGCCAGCAGCTTGCGGACAGGGGCCACCTACGAGCAGTACTTC. This encodes CASSLRTGATYEQYF. This chain connects TRBV5-1 to TRBJ2-7; 9 bases align to TRBD1. CDR1 SGHRS and CDR2 YFSETQ come from the germline V gene. Losses at the gene ends were 1 base for V and 2 bases for J; bases not matched to a gene: 4. The CDR3 runs to 15 residues.

This clonotype was counted a few times. The chain is built from TRBV20-1 and TRBJ2-1; D perhaps matches TRBD2 (6 bases). Germline V gives CDR1 DFQATT, CDR2 SNEGSKA (reference sequence). V was shortened by 5 bases and J by 7 bases, with 18 bases between the two germline ends. The CDR3 runs 14 residues. CDR3 bases: TGCAGTGCTGAGGATGGGGGGATAGTTAATGAGCAGTTCTTC. This codes for CSAEDGGIVNEQFF.

The chain carries TRBV9 and TRBJ1-6, with a weak D call TRBD1 (6 bases). Germline CDR1 SGDLS, CDR2 YYNGEE. Trimming took off 0 bases at V and 3 bases at J, with 13 bases between the two ends. This CDR3 comprises 17 residues. The CDR3 DNA is TGTGCCAGCAGCGTAGAGTCGGGGGCTTTCTATAATTCACCCCTCCACTTT. Protein: CASSVESGAFYNSPLHF.

The chain has TRBV4-1 and TRBJ2-1, with D possibly TRBD2 on 7 matching bases. V was trimmed by 2 bases and J by 8 bases, leaving 13 bases between them. Germline V lookup: CDR1 MGHRA, CDR2 YSYEKL. This CDR3 comprises 14 residues. The CDR3 DNA reads as TGCGCCAGCAGCCAAACGGGGAGGGGGTATGAGCAGTTCTTC. Protein sequence: CASSQTGRGYEQFF.

The CDR3 nucleotides read TGCGCCAGCAGCCAAAGCATCGGCCCCACAGATACGCAGTATTTT. Translated, it gives CASSQSIGPTDTQYF. The gene calls are TRBV4-1 and TRBJ2-3, with D hard to call. The CDR3 has 15 amino acids. Germline V lookup: CDR1 MGHRA, CDR2 YSYEKL. Trimming left V 2 bases short and J 2 bases short, with 11 bases between.

This clonotype was counted a few times. The rearrangement links TRBV7-9 to TRBJ2-7; D is possibly TRBD2 (6 bases). The germline gives CDR1 SEHNR, CDR2 FQNEAQ (reference sequence). Trimming pared 8 bases from V and 4 bases from J, leaving 12 bases between. The length of the CDR3 is 12 residues. In DNA, the CDR3 is TGTGCCAGCGGAGGGCCCACTTACGAGCAGTACGTC. Encoded protein: CASGGPTYEQYV.

This clonotype was seen a handful of times. The chain combines TRBV7-9 with TRBJ1-1; D call uncertain. CDR3 length: 9 residues. The germline gives CDR1 SEHNR, CDR2 FQNEAQ (reference sequence). CDR3 nucleotide sequence: TGTGCTCCAGGCACTGAAGCTTTCTTT. Amino acids: CAPGTEAFF.

The chain has TRBV2 and TRBJ2-5; D is perhaps TRBD2 (6 bases). The germline V gene has CDR1 SNHLY and CDR2 FYNNEI. CDR3 length: 12 residues. Trimming stripped 6 bases from V and 13 bases from J, with 18 bases between. As DNA, the CDR3 is TGTGCCAGCAGGGATAGGCGGAGGGGTCCGTACTTC. It codes for CASRDRRRGPYF.

The J gene is TRBJ2-5, the V gene TRBV5-1; D gene unclear. The CDR3 has 13 amino acids. CDR1 and CDR2 from the germline V gene are SGHRS and YFSETQ. V gave up 4 bases and J gave up 0 bases, with 7 bases separating them. CDR3 sequence reads: CASSGNYQETQYF. CDR3 coding DNA: TGCGCCAGCAGCGGGAACTACCAAGAGACCCAGTACTTC.

In this sample, this clonotype turned up many times. This sequence joins TRBV7-8 and TRBJ2-3, with TRBD2 matching 7 bases. Germline V lookup: CDR1 SGHVS, CDR2 FQNEAQ. The CDR3 has 18 residues. The junction had 16 bases not matched to a gene; V was cut back by 5 bases and J by 2 bases. CDR3 sequence (DNA): TGTGCCAGCAGCCCCCCCCGGACGCTAGCGGAAATCACAGATACGCAGTATTTT. Residues: CASSPPRTLAEITDTQYF.

The rearrangement links TRBV12-3 or TRBV12-4 to TRBJ1-2, with D tentatively TRBD1 (5 bases). Trimming removed 6 bases from V and 5 bases from J, with 19 bases in between. CDR3 length: 15 residues. CDR3 loop: CASRTLQVRGYGYTF. The CDR3 nucleotides are TGTGCCAGCAGAACGCTACAGGTCCGGGGATATGGCTACACCTTC.